The clone carrying this TCR beta chain was observed at least ten times. As yet, its antigen is unknown. The data were taken from a study of T cells in Graves' hyperthyroidism and ophthalmopathy. Points from the study as a whole: For ophthalmopathy, model prediction preceded onset by a median roughly 6.5 months. In the blood, most expanded thyroid clonotypes above 0.001 appeared as well.

RNA transcripts yielded amplified TCR beta CDR3 regions. Primed by the HTBI set, a first-round RT-PCR was run on the TCR CDR3. TCRdb independently ran MiXCR on the multiplex PCR reads; one entry per CDR3 protein. The sample lists roughly 180,000 distinct CDR3 sequences, roughly 10% occurring once. The CDR3 loop spans 11 amino acids. V dropped 3 bases and J dropped 6 bases, with 5 bases sitting between them. Germline CDR1 SNHLY, CDR2 FYNNEI. The J gene is TRBJ1-1, the V gene TRBV2; D is undetermined. Sequenced input: blood. This clonotype was sampled from a woman younger than 35 with Graves' hyperthyroidism that later progressed to Graves' ophthalmopathy. CDR3 DNA sequence: TGTGCCAGCAGTGATTGGTCTGAAGCTTTCTTT. The encoded protein is CASSDWSEAFF.